Listed here is a single TCR beta chain. Methods used by the authors: Reference gene primers were amplified, and this amplification served to estimate nucleated cell counts. The method was immunoSEQ multiplex PCR; TCRdb's version includes in-frame clones alone and lacks a portion of them. The V and J calls and the clone size are those of that table, but D and trimming were determined from the DNA. The sample holds over 250,000 clones, approximately 93% seen once. The sample originates from a study of blood T cell repertoires in COVID-19. Study context: Some COVID-19 samples were acute and others convalescent; all came from the United States, Italy and Spain. The cDNA or gDNA used as material had been derived from T cells, B-cell-depleted T cells, or PBMCs.

Trimming pared 1 base from V and 0 bases from J, leaving 7 bases between. The CDR3 is made up of 15 amino acids. Germline V gives CDR1 SGDLS, CDR2 YYNGEE. Followed longitudinally, the Seattle patients had been enrolled during active infection. The receptor's source is a woman aged 25-40 years with COVID-19, enrolled during active disease. Sequencing was carried out using peripheral blood. The chain recombines TRBV9 with TRBJ2-2; D might be TRBD2 (6 bases). The CDR3 bases are TGTGCCAGCAGCGTATCGGGAGCGAACACCGGGGAGCTGTTTTTT. This translates into CASSVSGANTGELFF.